Listed below are T cell receptor beta chains from one sample, sequenced in a study of monozygotic twins with inflammatory bowel disease. Each CDR3 protein gets one entry in TCRdb, which reprocessed the 5' RACE reads and gives no DNA. The sample has 400,000 to 500,000 distinct CDR3 sequences; the top ten hold 2% to 2.5%. The specimen was blood. These TCRs come from a human donor with ulcerative colitis or Crohn's disease, or a healthy co-twin of an affected twin (not recorded which). The CDR3 runs from the conserved cysteine through the conserved F or W.

v_call	j_call	cdr3_length	cdr3_aa
TRBV9	TRBJ1-1	13	CASSVEGAGEAFF
TRBV5-1	TRBJ1-2	13	CASSPDRANGYTF
TRBV29-1	TRBJ2-3	11	CSVSKTDTQYF
TRBV30	TRBJ2-1	17	CAWNNGIGGSSYNEQFF
TRBV2	TRBJ1-4	15	CASRRDRATNEKLFF
TRBV12-5	TRBJ1-1	13	CASGLWGATEAFF
TRBV19	TRBJ1-1	12	CASNRQGTEAFF
TRBV13	TRBJ2-3	16	CASSATGAFGTDTQYF
TRBV5-6	TRBJ2-2	15	CASSWGTVEAGELFF
TRBV19	TRBJ2-2	14	CASSEVIGTGELFF
TRBV12-3/TRBV12-4	TRBJ2-1	14	CASRRLAGGYEQFF
TRBV20-1	TRBJ2-3	12	CSALGQTDTQYF
TRBV12-3/TRBV12-4	TRBJ2-7	12	CASLDRGGLPYF
TRBV6-5	TRBJ2-3	13	CASGLPSTDTQYF
TRBV20-1	TRBJ2-2	15	CSARPATIGTGELFF
TRBV6-1	TRBJ1-5	15	CASRQTGARNQLQHF
TRBV4-1	TRBJ2-2	16	CASSQTGPSLTGELFF
TRBV5-1	TRBJ2-4	14	CASSPRGRPDIQYF
TRBV3-1	TRBJ1-1	14	CASSQGLGRVEAFF
TRBV5-1	TRBJ1-1	17	CASSSGLTGAMNTEAFF
TRBV29-1	TRBJ2-1	14	CSVFSSTGGSEQFF
TRBV5-8	TRBJ2-3	16	CASSLGTAPSTDTQYF
TRBV20-1	TRBJ2-7	16	CSAKNRARADSYEQYF
TRBV6-1	TRBJ1-5	15	CASKTGGIGDQPQHF
TRBV5-1	TRBJ2-7	14	CASRPTGGLYEQYF
TRBV28	TRBJ2-1	16	CASKRLAIIQVDEQFF
TRBV12-3/TRBV12-4	TRBJ2-7	15	CASSLGTGGLHEQYF
TRBV7-8	TRBJ1-5	16	CASSSLEARRDQPQHF
TRBV20-1	TRBJ2-3	13	CSASALFTNTQYF
TRBV6-1	TRBJ1-3	14	CASRDSGSGNTIYF
TRBV2	TRBJ2-1	13	CASTPLAAGEQFF
TRBV5-1	TRBJ2-7	13	CASSLRDRGEQYF
TRBV5-5	TRBJ1-2	14	CASSLLAGNYGYTF
TRBV7-9	TRBJ1-5	14	CASSPPGPNQPQHF
TRBV3-1	TRBJ2-3	15	CASSSWRGSTDTQYF
TRBV5-1	TRBJ2-5	16	CASSFHTSPLQETQYF
TRBV6-1	TRBJ1-2	14	CASRTGQGFYGYTF
TRBV12-3/TRBV12-4	TRBJ2-7	16	CASSYKGTSYSYEQYF
TRBV18	TRBJ1-2	14	CASSPGATNYGYTF
TRBV28	TRBJ2-5	15	CASRPGTVLQETQYF
TRBV6-1	TRBJ2-3	14	CASRWDRFTDTQYF
TRBV15	TRBJ2-3	14	CATSRDKVADTQYF
TRBV20-1	TRBJ1-2	14	CSASRAGYNYGYTF
TRBV7-9	TRBJ2-2	16	CASSTRLQGNTGELFF
TRBV30	TRBJ2-5	13	CAWSVWAGETQYF
TRBV7-2	TRBJ2-1	15	CASSLDSNSYNEQFF
TRBV5-1	TRBJ1-2	13	CASSLEGRDGYTF
TRBV18	TRBJ1-1	16	CASSPMGRPRNTEAFF
TRBV18	TRBJ2-3	16	CASSLQVSFVTDTQYF
TRBV5-1	TRBJ1-5	15	CASSLEGSVYQPQHF
TRBV3-1	TRBJ2-6	16	CASSLGTFAGANVLTF
TRBV7-9	TRBJ1-1	17	CASSLVAFGGKSTEAFF
TRBV7-6	TRBJ2-2	16	CASCLGDRGFGGELFF
TRBV10-3	TRBJ1-4	16	CAISRDRATTNEKLFF
TRBV6-1	TRBJ2-2	16	CASSEGLAGNTGELFF
TRBV25-1	TRBJ2-2	16	CASSPPRDRRAGELFF
TRBV5-1	TRBJ2-1	15	CASSLNTQGGNEQFF